One sample yielded the 14 T cell receptor beta chains listed below, sequenced in a study of blood T cells in healthy people across ages. Primed by a sample-barcoded 5' primer and a J-beta primer mix, a second PCR proceeded for 7 to 11 cycles. TCRdb called the 5' RACE reads again in MiXCR, with one record for every CDR3 protein. The sample holds almost 300,000 distinct CDR3 sequences, roughly 26% seen once. The sequenced sample was blood. The source of these receptors is a woman aged 70-85 years in good health.

This chain uses TRBV7-2 with TRBJ2-1; D uncertain. This CDR3 comprises 14 residues. V shed 4 bases and J shed 6 bases, with 13 bases lying between them. Germline CDR1 SGHTA, CDR2 FQGNSA. The CDR3: CASSSQVPGNEQFF. The CDR3 DNA reads as TGTGCCAGCAGCTCCCAGGTCCCAGGCAATGAGCAGTTCTTC.

The chain employs TRBV10-3 and TRBJ2-4; D might be TRBD2 (6 bases). Germline loops: CDR1 ENHRY, CDR2 SYGVKD. This CDR3 has 11 residues. V lost 6 bases and J lost 6, with 6 bases in between. The CDR3 spells CAIRGGNIQYF. The CDR3 DNA reads TGTGCCATCAGGGGGGGAAACATTCAGTACTTC.

V and J are TRBV11-2 and TRBJ2-1; 7 bases match TRBD1. This CDR3 is 16 amino acids long. After removal of 5 bases from V and 4 bases from J, the junction contained 11 bases not matched to a gene. CDR1 is SGHAT and CDR2 is FQNNGV in the germline V gene. In DNA, the CDR3 is TGTGCCAGCAGCACTTTTCCCGGGACAGAGTACAATGAGCAGTTCTTC. Translation: CASSTFPGTEYNEQFF.

J is TRBJ1-1 and V is TRBV7-2; D not resolved. The CDR3 is 13 amino acids. Trimming took off 2 bases at V and 5 bases at J, with 9 bases between the two ends. The germline gives CDR1 SGHTA, CDR2 FQGNSA. DNA of the CDR3: TGTGCCAGCAGCTTACACATGGAGACTGAAGCTTTCTTT. This gives the protein CASSLHMETEAFF.

The chain employs TRBV11-2 and TRBJ2-5; no firm D call. Germline V gives CDR1 SGHAT, CDR2 FQNNGV. CDR3 length: 14 residues. The V and J ends lost 1 base and 2 bases respectively, with 8 bases between them. The CDR3, as DNA: TGTGCCAGCAGCTTAGTGGGAACTCAAGAGACCCAGTACTTC. Translated: CASSLVGTQETQYF.

A few counts support this clonotype. The chain is built from TRBV9 and TRBJ2-5; TRBD2 matches 9 bases. Germline lookup yields CDR1 SGDLS and CDR2 YYNGEE. The J segment lost 5 bases and the V segment lost 0 bases, leaving 5 bases of the junction unmatched. The length of the CDR3 is 15 residues. DNA of the CDR3: TGTGCCAGCAGCGTAGATAGCGGGAGACGGGAGACCCAGTACTTC. Residues: CASSVDSGRRETQYF.

This clonotype showed up just a few times. This chain joins TRBV20-1 and TRBJ2-1; 10 nucleotides match TRBD2. This CDR3 contains 14 residues. V gave up 4 bases and J gave up 4 bases; unmatched junction bases: 4. The germline CDR1 and CDR2 sequences are DFQATT and SNEGSKA (reference sequence). The CDR3 DNA reads TGCAGTGCTACGGGACTAGCGAGGTACAATGAGCAGTTCTTC. Residues: CSATGLARYNEQFF.

This clonotype occurred a few times. The chain links TRBV29-1 to TRBJ1-1; D is uncertain. The V end was cut by 4 bases, the J end by 1 base, with 10 bases between. The germline gives CDR1 SQVTM, CDR2 ANQGSEA. CDR3 length: 13 amino acids. The CDR3 here is CSVASPANTEAFF. CDR3 bases: TGCAGCGTTGCTTCGCCGGCGAACACTGAAGCTTTCTTT.

The rearrangement joins TRBV3-1 to TRBJ2-1; D gene uncertain. The CDR3 is 14 amino acids. Germline-derived CDR1 and CDR2 are LGHDT and YNNKEL (reference sequence). V lost 0 bases and J 5 bases, leaving 8 bases between the germline ends. The CDR3 loop reads CASSQDLLNNEQFF. The CDR3 nucleotides read TGTGCCAGCAGCCAAGATCTGCTCAACAATGAGCAGTTCTTC.

V gene TRBV11-2 combines with J gene TRBJ2-7; 7 positions agree with TRBD2. Germline loops: CDR1 SGHAT, CDR2 FQNNGV. The V segment lost 5 bases and the J segment 2 bases; nucleotides outside the gene matches: 9. The CDR3 extends over 15 amino acids. CDR3 bases: TGTGCCAGCAGCCTCGTTCGGGGGAGGGCCTACGAGCAGTACTTC. Encoded protein: CASSLVRGRAYEQYF.

The chain couples TRBV4-1 to TRBJ2-2; D may be TRBD2 (5 bases). V was cut by 4 bases and J by 7 bases, with 13 bases left in between. Looked up from germline, CDR1 is MGHRA and CDR2 is YSYEKL. This CDR3 contains 14 residues. The CDR3 nucleotides are TGCGCCAGCAGCCTTCCCCGGGAAGGCGGGGAGCTGTTTTTT. This encodes CASSLPREGGELFF.

This clonotype turned up a few times. V is TRBV4-2 and J is TRBJ2-3; perhaps TRBD2 as D (5 bases). The CDR3 totals 15 residues. Germline CDR1 reads LGHNA; CDR2 reads YNFKEQ. Between the trimmed V and J ends, which lost 8 bases and 2 bases, there was a span of 17 bases. CDR3 DNA: TGTGCCAGCGACCCGAGCGGAACTTACACAGATACGCAGTATTTT. Translating gives CASDPSGTYTDTQYF.

This chain joins TRBV6-2 or TRBV6-3 and TRBJ2-5, with 10 bases aligning to TRBD2. The last part of the DNA fits TRBJ2-1 better; the J call may be wrong. The CDR3 length is 13 residues. Looked up from germline, CDR1 is MNHEY and CDR2 is SVGEGT. The CDR3 region is CASRLAGASEQFF. The CDR3 nucleotides are TGTGCCAGCAGGCTAGCGGGAGCGAGTGAGCAGTTCTTC.

This clonotype appeared a few times. The J gene is TRBJ1-6, the V gene TRBV10-3; D may be TRBD1 (6 bases). Trimming took 0 bases from V and 6 from J, leaving 9 bases between them. CDR1 and CDR2 (germline): ENHRY, SYGVKD. This CDR3 comprises 15 residues. CDR3 nucleotides: TGTGCCATCAGTGAGTCCCCAGGGGTTAATTCACCCCTCCACTTT. It translates to CAISESPGVNSPLHF.